Listed here are 8 T cell receptor beta chains from one sample, sequenced in a study of cytomegalovirus exposure and HLA in healthy donors. Primers included in the PCR were 60 Vbeta and 13 Jbeta primers. Measured with immunoSEQ multiplex PCR; TCRdb has only the in-frame clones, and not every one. This table holds around 140,000 clones. What was sequenced was PBMCs. All receptors come from a woman in her thirties or forties in good health and CMV-seronegative.

The CDR3 spells CASTDLSYGYTF. CDR3 nucleotide sequence: TGTGCCAGTACGGACTTGAGCTATGGCTACACCTTC. The chain joins TRBV28 to TRBJ1-2, with D unresolved. The CDR3 is 12 residues long. V lost 9 bases and J lost 4, with 12 bases in between. Germline V gene data show CDR1 as MDHEN and CDR2 as SYDVKM.

V usage is TRBV5-1 and J usage is TRBJ2-2; 11 bases match TRBD2. This CDR3 has 15 amino acids. CDR1 and CDR2 (germline): SGHRS, YFSETQ. Trimming took 4 bases from V and 5 from J; bases not matched to a gene: 4. The DNA for the CDR3 is TGCGCCAGCAGCAGACTAGCGGGGTGGACCGGGGAGCTGTTTTTT. Protein sequence: CASSRLAGWTGELFF.

This sequence joins TRBV4-2 and TRBJ2-5, with TRBD1 identical over 9 bases. This CDR3 has 16 residues. V shed 4 bases and J 5 bases; nucleotides not matched to a gene: 11. Germline-derived CDR1 and CDR2 are LGHNA and YNFKEQ. The CDR3 DNA is TGTGCCAGCAGCCCCGGTCGAACAGGGGGCTATGAGACCCAGTACTTC. Translated, it gives CASSPGRTGGYETQYF.

V and J are TRBV12-5 and TRBJ1-3; TRBD1 aligns across 7 bases. Germline trimming cut 2 bases from V and 2 bases from J; bases unmatched to any gene: 0. This CDR3 contains 14 residues. Germline assignment: CDR1 LGHNT and CDR2 FRNRAP. This chain's CDR3 is CASGLTGAGNTIYF. The CDR3 DNA reads as TGTGCTAGTGGTTTGACAGGGGCTGGAAACACCATATATTTT.

On this clone: The junction departs from germline at one end; a sequencing error may be responsible. In nucleotides, the CDR3 is TGTGCCAGCACCTTAAGGTTTGGGGGCAGCAATTCACCCCTCCACTTT. Amino acids: CASTLRFGGSNSPLHF. The chain links TRBV7-2 to TRBJ1-6; D is possibly TRBD1 (6 bases). Germline V gene lookup returns CDR1 SGHTA and CDR2 FQGNSA. CDR3 length: 16 residues.

This chain connects TRBV5-1 to TRBJ2-7; maybe TRBD2 (5 bases). The V gene's germline CDR1 is SGHRS and CDR2 YFSETQ. This CDR3 spans 17 amino acids. Trimming removed 4 bases at V and 3 bases at J, with 23 bases between. CDR3 sequence: CASSGWVWSGGFYEQYV. CDR3 DNA sequence: TGCGCCAGCAGCGGATGGGTATGGAGCGGAGGATTCTACGAGCAGTACGTC.

Remarks on this clone: One end of the junction varies from germline; a read error may be responsible. V usage is TRBV7-7 and J usage is TRBJ1-4, with 7 bases identical to TRBD1. This CDR3 has 13 residues. Germline-derived CDR1 and CDR2 are SSHAT and FNYEAQ (reference sequence). In DNA, the CDR3 is TGTGCTAGCAGCTCGGGACAGAGGGAAAAACTGTTTTTT. Translation gives CASSSGQREKLFF.

For the CDR3, the DNA is TGTGCCAGCATTTCTTCCAGACTAGCGGGCCACGAGCAGTACTTC. This gives the protein CASISSRLAGHEQYF. The genes are TRBV6-5 and TRBJ2-7; 10 bases line up with TRBD2. V dropped 7 bases and J dropped 5; count of bases not matched to a gene: 11. Germline V CDR1 and CDR2: MNHEY, SVGAGI. This CDR3 comprises 15 residues.